The count of the clone carrying this TCR beta chain is one. Its antigen is as yet unknown. This CDR3 region has 13 residues. V was trimmed by 1 base and J by 5 bases, leaving 6 bases between them. Germline-derived CDR1 and CDR2 are SGHTA and FQGNSA. These data belong to a study of T cell responses to AZD1222 COVID-19 vaccine. This table comes from immunoSEQ multiplex PCR, and its TCRdb copy is limited to in-frame clones, with some not included. The data contain nearly 200,000 clones, about 93% of them seen just once; the ten biggest clones take up over 0.95%. Pooled samples include second doses given at about 4 or 12 weeks. The study's findings and limits: Variant regions that are unmutated are reportedly the target of nearly half of spike-specific TCRs. Spike regions recognized by vaccine-associated CD4 TCRs spanned the protein, led by 160-218 and 743-854. All repertoire sampling was performed exclusively after the peak T cell response.

The source was peripheral blood, collected 28 days after the second AZD1222 dose. The chain recombines TRBV7-2 with TRBJ1-5; D is undetermined. The receptor was derived from an adult who received the AZD1222 COVID-19 vaccine. The CDR3 DNA is TGTGCCAGCAGCTTAGGGGGATATCAGCCCCAGCATTTT. Amino acids: CASSLGGYQPQHF.